In its sample, the clone carrying this T cell receptor beta chain was seen a few times. Its antigen is unidentified. This sample is part of a study of cytomegalovirus exposure and HLA in healthy donors. Study outcomes and limitations: TCR beta V- and J-gene trimming, according to a later analysis, was linked to a missense DCLRE1C variant. In vitro data verified a few CMV-associated chains as specific for CMV antigens. In terms of immune exposure information, only CMV serostatus was available. Some TCR beta chains (about 170 of them) were listed as cytomegalovirus-associated.

Germline V CDR1 and CDR2: SGHDT, YYEEEE. The CDR3 consists of 14 residues. Trimming shortened V by 4 bases and J by 2 bases, and 11 bases separated the two germline ends. PCR was performed using 60 Vbeta and 13 Jbeta primers. Using immunoSEQ multiplex PCR, the repertoire was profiled, and TCRdb retains in-frame clones only, with some absent. The sample includes roughly 150,000 clones, over 80% seen only once; the top ten take more than 1%. The J gene is TRBJ2-3, the V gene TRBV5-6; maybe TRBD2 (6 bases). The sequenced sample consisted of PBMCs. This clonotype originated in a boy aged 2 to 9 in good health and CMV-seronegative. The DNA of the CDR3 is TGTGCCAGCAGCACGACTAGGATCACAGATACGCAGTATTTT. Residues: CASSTTRITDTQYF.